The rows below give T cell receptor beta chains drawn from one sample of a study of shared clonotypes between healthy human individuals. Only in-frame clones appear in the TCRdb table, and some are missing; sequencing was by immunoSEQ multiplex PCR. This sample has more than 550,000 clones, with less than 95% found just once. The specimen sequenced was memory CD8+ T cells from PBMCs. These receptors came from a young man in good health. Some clones in this sample may be carry-over from other donors' samples. Each CDR3 is given with its conserved first and last residue. A D gene is named only where the DNA matches it firmly. Size values are once, few and many counts, or a class for expanded clones, and some rows have none.

TRBD2	TRBV4-3	TRBJ2-1	NA	TGCGCCAGCAGCCAAGGGACTAGCGGGAGTGGAGAGCAGTTCTTC	CASSQGTSGSGEQFF
NA	TRBV28	TRBJ2-7	NA	TGTGCCAGCAGTAAAGGGACGTCCTACGAGCAGTACTTC	CASSKGTSYEQYF
NA	TRBV15	TRBJ1-1	few	TGTGCCACCAGCAGAGGTGGGGGTGAAGCTTTCTTT	CATSRGGGEAFF
TRBD2	TRBV9	TRBJ2-7	NA	TGTGCCAGCAGTTTGAGCGGGAGGGGGGAGCAGTACTTC	CASSLSGRGEQYF
NA	TRBV7-2	TRBJ2-2	NA	TGTGCCAGCAGCTCCATTAGCGGGGAGCTGTTTTTT	CASSSISGELFF
TRBD2	TRBV14	TRBJ2-2	NA	TGTGCCAGCAGCCCCTGGGACTACGGCTCTGGGGGGGAGCTGTTTTTT	CASSPWDYGSGGELFF
TRBD2	TRBV7-6	TRBJ2-7	once	TGTGCCAGCAGCCCACAGACACTAGCGGGAGGTTACGACTACGAGCAGTACTTC	CASSPQTLAGGYDYEQYF
NA	TRBV30	TRBJ1-3	NA	TGTGCCTGGAGTGAGGGTTCTGGAAACACCATATATTTT	CAWSEGSGNTIYF
NA	TRBV9	TRBJ1-5	NA	TGTGCCAGCAGCTTATGGGGAAGTCAGCCCCAGCATTTT	CASSLWGSQPQHF
NA	TRBV9	TRBJ2-3	once	TGTGCCAGCAGCGCCGGACAGAGAAGCACAGATACGCAGTATTTT	CASSAGQRSTDTQYF
TRBD2	TRBV29-1	TRBJ2-2	NA	TGCAGCGCGACTAGCGGGAGGGCGACCGGGGAGCTGTTTTTT	CSATSGRATGELFF
TRBD2	TRBV7-9	TRBJ2-3	NA	TGTGCCAGCAGCCCTCGACTAGCGGGAAACACAGATACGCAGTATTTT	CASSPRLAGNTDTQYF
NA	TRBV9	TRBJ2-3	NA	TGTGCCAGCAGCGTAAGAGCGGGTTACACAGATACGCAGTATTTT	CASSVRAGYTDTQYF
NA	TRBV28	TRBJ2-1	NA	TGTGCCAGCAGTTTCCGACGTGGAGAGCAGTTCTTC	CASSFRRGEQFF
NA	TRBV28	TRBJ2-7	NA	TGTGCCAGCAGTTTTCTATGGAGACAGTCCTACGAGCAGTACTTC	CASSFLWRQSYEQYF
NA	TRBV10-2	TRBJ2-1	NA	TGCGCCAGCAGTGAATATCGGCGCAATGAGCAGTTCTTC	CASSEYRRNEQFF
NA	TRBV2	TRBJ1-2	NA	TGTGCCAGCAGGGGTTGGGAACTGGAAGTGAATGGCTACACCTTC	CASRGWELEVNGYTF
TRBD2	TRBV9	TRBJ2-1	NA	TGTGCCAGCAGCGTGTCTAGCGGGCGAGGGTCCTACAATGAGCAGTTCTTC	CASSVSSGRGSYNEQFF
NA	TRBV28	TRBJ2-3	NA	TGTGCCAGCTCTTCTAGCGCGTACCGCACAGATACGCAGTATTTT	CASSSSAYRTDTQYF
NA	TRBV6-6	TRBJ2-3	once	TGTGCCAGCAGTTGGACGCAGCCAGATACGCAGTATTTT	CASSWTQPDTQYF
TRBD1	TRBV7-9	TRBJ1-1	NA	TGTGCCAGCAGCCCCCGGACAGGGGGCGCGTGGACTGAAGCTTTCTTT	CASSPRTGGAWTEAFF
NA	TRBV7-9	TRBJ2-2	NA	TGTGCCAGCAGCCAAGATCTATGGCGGGAAAGCACCGGGGAGCTGTTTTTT	CASSQDLWRESTGELFF